The 22 T cell receptor beta chains listed next were all sequenced from one sample in a study of T-cell reconstitution after alpha-beta-depleted transplantation in children. Unique molecular identifiers were built into the TCRbeta library. Each CDR3 protein gets one entry after TCRdb re-called the PCR reads with MiXCR. The sample has 130,000 or so distinct CDR3 sequences, roughly 9% seen once. The starting material was PBMCs, mostly from graft donor cells, obtained 180 days after TCRalphabeta/CD19-depleted stem cell transplant. Source of these receptors: a girl under three years old who had a stem cell transplant for combined immunodeficiency, so the T cells may come from the graft donor.

The chain is built from TRBV29-1 and TRBJ1-2; weak D call: TRBD1 (6 bases). The V gene's germline CDR1 is SQVTM and CDR2 ANQGSEA. Trimming stripped 4 bases from V and 6 bases from J, with 12 bases between. The CDR3 sequence is 12 residues long. CDR3 residues: CSVAEGGHGYTF. The CDR3 coding sequence is TGCAGCGTTGCTGAAGGGGGTCATGGCTACACCTTC.

This clonotype has more than one count but fewer than ten. The V gene is TRBV5-5, the J gene TRBJ2-2; 7 bases are shared with TRBD1. J gave up 4 bases and V 0 bases, and 9 bases lay outside the gene matches. Per germline, CDR1 SGHKS and CDR2 YYEKEE (reference sequence). CDR3 length: 17 residues. The CDR3 nucleotides read TGTGCCAGCAGCTTGGGACAGGGCCGGGCGGGCACCGGGGAGCTGTTTTTT. Translating it yields CASSLGQGRAGTGELFF.

There are a few counts of this clonotype. The rearrangement links TRBV6-5 to TRBJ2-1; D unresolved. The CDR3 is made up of 13 amino acids. Germline V lookup: CDR1 MNHEY, CDR2 SVGAGI. Trimming removed 3 bases at V and 6 bases at J, with 9 bases between. CDR3 residues: CASSYLGVNEQFF. The CDR3 nucleotides read TGTGCCAGCAGTTATCTTGGGGTCAATGAGCAGTTCTTC.

This clonotype was seen repeatedly, ten times or more. This chain connects TRBV10-3 to TRBJ2-2, with 7 bases lining up with TRBD2. CDR1 and CDR2 from the germline V gene are ENHRY and SYGVKD. The CDR3 totals 15 residues. Trimming took 6 bases from V and 3 from J; bases not matched to a gene: 7. As DNA, the CDR3 is TGTGCCATCAGCCCTCTAGCGGTTGACACCGGGGAGCTGTTTTTT. Translated: CAISPLAVDTGELFF.

This clonotype was seen a few times. V is TRBV24-1 and J is TRBJ2-2; no clear D gene. The CDR3 loop spans 14 amino acids. Germline V lookup: CDR1 KGHDR, CDR2 SFDVKD. V was trimmed by 6 bases and J by 2 bases, leaving 9 bases between them. The CDR3 DNA sequence: TGTGCCACCAGTACTAACCGAAACACCGGGGAGCTGTTTTTT. Translating gives CATSTNRNTGELFF.

The genes are TRBV27 and TRBJ2-7; 7 nucleotides match TRBD1. The length of the CDR3 is 15 residues. Trimming removed 2 bases from V and 5 bases from J; junction bases left unmatched: 9. Germline assignment: CDR1 MNHEY and CDR2 SMNVEV (reference sequence). The DNA for the CDR3 is TGTGCCAGCAGTTTAAGGACAGGCGCCCCTAACGAGCAGTACTTC. As protein: CASSLRTGAPNEQYF.

This clonotype was observed a few times. V gene TRBV4-3 combines with J gene TRBJ2-2; the D gene is possibly TRBD1 (6 bases). The CDR3 length is 18 residues. CDR1 is LGHNA and CDR2 is YSLEER in the germline V gene. V lost 0 bases and J 0 bases, leaving 14 bases between the germline ends. CDR3 residues: CASSQEPGVLPNTGELFF. As DNA, the CDR3 is TGCGCCAGCAGCCAAGAACCAGGGGTCCTCCCGAACACCGGGGAGCTGTTTTTT.

The chain is built from TRBV19 and TRBJ2-7; 9 bases fit TRBD2. Trimming took 4 bases from V and 0 from J; bases not matched to a gene: 4. This CDR3 is built from 15 residues. Germline CDR1 LNHDA, CDR2 SQIVND (reference sequence). The CDR3 DNA is TGTGCCAGTAGTAGGGCGGGAGGGCCCTCCTACGAGCAGTACTTC. Translation: CASSRAGGPSYEQYF. Complete variable domain (other parts from reference TRBV19 and TRBJ2-7): DGGITQSPKYLFRKEGQNVTLSCEQNLNHDAMYWYRQDPGQGLRLIYYSQIVNDFQKGDIAEGYSVSREKKESFPLTVTSAQKNPTAFYLCASSRAGGPSYEQYFGPGTRLTVT.

In its sample, this clonotype was seen a few times. The V gene is TRBV4-3, the J gene TRBJ2-7; TRBD2 aligns across 11 bases. CDR3 length equals 15 residues. From germline, CDR1 is LGHNA and CDR2 YSLEER. V shed 4 bases, J shed 2 bases, and the junction held 4 bases outside the gene matches. The CDR3 bases are TGCGCCAGCAGCCCGGTAGCGGGAGGGCCCTACGAGCAGTACTTC. Translating it yields CASSPVAGGPYEQYF.

This rearrangement joins TRBV20-1 to TRBJ2-5, with D tentatively TRBD1 or TRBD2 (5 bases each). The CDR3 covers 15 residues. Germline V CDR1 and CDR2: DFQATT, SNEGSKA (reference sequence). V lost 0 bases and J lost 0, with 11 bases in between. The CDR3 region has the DNA TGCAGTGCTAGAGATCGGGACCCGTACCAAGAGACCCAGTACTTC. This codes for CSARDRDPYQETQYF.

The V gene is TRBV15, the J gene TRBJ2-1, with D perhaps being TRBD1 or TRBD2 (6 bases each). The CDR3 has 14 amino acids. Germline values: CDR1 LNHNV, CDR2 YYDKDF (reference sequence). Trimming took 7 bases from V and 8 from J, leaving 18 bases between them. This chain's CDR3 is CATKDGGQTDEQFF. The CDR3 bases are TGTGCCACCAAAGATGGGGGGCAAACGGATGAGCAGTTCTTC.

This clonotype was counted many times. The chain joins TRBV5-1 to TRBJ1-5, with D maybe TRBD1 (5 bases). This CDR3 is built from 15 residues. The ends were cut back, 0 bases at V and 5 bases at J, with 12 bases in the middle. The germline V gene has CDR1 SGHRS and CDR2 YFSETQ. Here the CDR3 DNA reads TGCGCCAGCAGCTTGGAAAGCGGGGGGGATCAGCCCCAGCATTTT. Protein product: CASSLESGGDQPQHF. Complete variable domain (other parts from reference TRBV5-1 and TRBJ1-5): KAGVTQTPRYLIKTRGQQVTLSCSPISGHRSVSWYQQTPGQGLQFLFEYFSETQRNKGNFPGRFSGRQFSNSRSEMNVSTLELGDSALYLCASSLESGGDQPQHFGDGTRLSIL.

This clonotype occurred many times. The chain links TRBV20-1 to TRBJ2-7; 9 bases line up with TRBD2. Germline CDR1 is DFQATT and CDR2 is SNEGSKA (reference sequence). The V and J ends lost 7 bases and 2 bases, in that order; junction bases with no gene match: 3. The CDR3 spans 12 residues. The CDR3 reads CSGKRGAYEQYF. The DNA for the CDR3 is TGCAGTGGGAAGCGGGGGGCCTACGAGCAGTACTTC.

V and J are TRBV20-1 and TRBJ1-1; D unresolved. The CDR3 sequence is 13 residues long. Looked up from germline, CDR1 is DFQATT and CDR2 is SNEGSKA (reference sequence). V was cut by 1 base and J by 0 bases, with 6 bases left in between. In nucleotides, the CDR3 is TGCAGTGCTAGAGGAACGATGAACACTGAAGCTTTCTTT. It is translated as CSARGTMNTEAFF.

The V and J genes are TRBV20-1 and TRBJ2-5; maybe TRBD1 (5 bases). The V gene lost 6 bases and the J gene lost 2 bases, with 16 bases spanning the gap. This CDR3 comprises 14 residues. The germline V gene encodes CDR1 DFQATT and CDR2 SNEGSKA (reference sequence). The CDR3 loop reads CSASRTRPQETQYF. In DNA form, the CDR3 reads TGCAGTGCAAGCCGGACACGCCCTCAAGAGACCCAGTACTTC.

This clonotype has a handful of counts. J is TRBJ2-3 and V is TRBV20-1; D remains unclear. CDR3 length: 16 amino acids. The germline V and J ends were trimmed by 0 bases and 0 bases, with 13 bases remaining between them. Germline CDR1 and CDR2: DFQATT and SNEGSKA (reference sequence). The CDR3 bases are TGCAGTGCTAGAGATCCGACATTCCCTAGCACAGATACGCAGTATTTT. Translating gives CSARDPTFPSTDTQYF.

The V and J genes are TRBV30 and TRBJ2-3; possibly TRBD2 for D (5 bases). The germline CDR1 and CDR2 sequences are GTSNPN and SVGIG (reference sequence). The CDR3 has 13 residues. Trimming cost V 6 bases and J 8 bases, with 18 bases left between them. CDR3 amino acids: CACRVTSGGTQYF. CDR3 sequence (DNA): TGTGCCTGCAGAGTGACCTCTGGAGGTACGCAGTATTTT.

This clonotype is a singleton in its sample. V usage is TRBV4-3 and J usage is TRBJ2-5; D unclear. Trimming took 1 base from V and 5 from J, leaving 14 bases between them. This CDR3 spans 15 amino acids. CDR1 and CDR2 (germline): LGHNA, YSLEER. This chain's CDR3 is CASSQGNSPRETQYF. The CDR3, as DNA: TGCGCCAGCAGCCAAGGGAACAGCCCAAGGGAGACCCAGTACTTC.

In its sample, this clonotype was seen a few times. The chain is built from TRBV20-1 and TRBJ1-2; D is unclear. The CDR3 consists of 12 residues. Germline V gives CDR1 DFQATT, CDR2 SNEGSKA (reference sequence). Trimming shortened V by 0 bases and J by 4 bases, and 6 bases separated the two germline ends. The CDR3: CSARDRSYGYTF. CDR3 DNA sequence: TGCAGTGCTAGAGATCGCTCCTATGGCTACACCTTC.

V gene TRBV10-3 combines with J gene TRBJ2-7; TRBD1 or TRBD2 may be the D gene (6 bases each). V lost 3 bases and J lost 5, with 17 bases in between. CDR1 and CDR2 from the germline V gene are ENHRY and SYGVKD. The CDR3 consists of 15 residues. The CDR3 loop is CAISDFPGGPNEQYF. The CDR3 DNA reads TGTGCCATCAGTGATTTCCCTGGGGGGCCTAACGAGCAGTACTTC.

The CDR3 sequence is CASSYQGANTGELFF. The DNA of the CDR3 is TGTGCCAGCAGTTACCAGGGGGCGAACACCGGGGAGCTGTTTTTT. V and J are TRBV11-2 and TRBJ2-2; 7 nucleotides align to TRBD1. The CDR3 is 15 residues long. Germline V gene lookup returns CDR1 SGHAT and CDR2 FQNNGV. The ends lost 6 bases at V and 0 bases at J; junction bases unmatched: 4.

This chain joins TRBV12-3 or TRBV12-4 and TRBJ2-1, with D unresolved. V lost 7 bases and J lost 4, with 17 bases in between. The CDR3 covers 15 residues. The CDR3 sequence: CASTSLDRNYNEQFF. In nucleotides, the CDR3 is TGTGCCAGCACCTCGCTGGACCGGAATTACAATGAGCAGTTCTTC.